The rows below give T cell receptor beta chains drawn from one sample of a study of cytomegalovirus exposure and HLA in healthy donors. Libraries were prepared by immunoSEQ multiplex PCR; TCRdb keeps only in-frame clonotypes and omits some of them. There are around 160,000 clones in the sample; around four fifths occur only once, and around 2.4% lies in the top ten. Sequencing was carried out using PBMCs. The receptors stem from a man aged 30 to 39 in good health and CMV-seropositive. The CDR3 runs from the conserved cysteine through the conserved F or W. Fields, in order: J gene, D gene, clone size, V gene, CDR3 protein, CDR3 DNA. The D gene is left open where the match is weak. A clone size is listed for some rows: how often the clone was seen (once, few, many), or a class if it is expanded.

TRBJ2-7 | TRBD1 | NA | TRBV7-2 | CASSPAGTGIPYEQYF | TGTGCCAGCAGCCCAGCGGGGACAGGGATTCCCTACGAGCAGTACTTC
TRBJ2-7 | NA | NA | TRBV19 | CASSIGTLSSYEQYF | TGTGCCAGTAGTATCGGGACACTGAGCTCCTACGAGCAGTACTTC
TRBJ2-7 | NA | NA | TRBV29-1 | CSVVSGKSSYEQYF | TGCAGCGTTGTCTCCGGGAAAAGCTCCTACGAGCAGTACTTC
TRBJ1-1 | NA | NA | TRBV11-2 | CASSLRRGHTEAFF | TGTGCCAGCAGCTTACGGCGGGGACACACTGAAGCTTTCTTT
TRBJ1-2 | TRBD1 | NA | TRBV9 | CASSGTPQGAPLYGYTF | TGTGCCAGCAGCGGGACTCCACAGGGGGCCCCCCTCTATGGCTACACCTTC
TRBJ2-2 | NA | once | TRBV6-5 | CASSYSIQGRPGELFF | TGTGCCAGCAGTTACTCGATCCAGGGCCGTCCCGGGGAGCTGTTTTTT
TRBJ1-2 | NA | NA | TRBV11-2 | CASSRQSGGPPLANYGYTF | TGTGCCAGCAGCCGTCAAAGCGGGGGACCTCCGTTAGCTAACTATGGCTACACCTTC
TRBJ2-7 | NA | NA | TRBV18 | CASSPQREEQYF | TGTGCCAGCTCACCTCAGAGGGAAGAGCAGTACTTC
TRBJ2-7 | NA | NA | TRBV9 | CASSVGGGEQYF | TGTGCCAGCAGCGTAGGAGGGGGCGAGCAGTACTTC
TRBJ2-5 | TRBD2 | NA | TRBV7-6 | CASSLAPGLAGGGQETQYF | TGTGCCAGCAGCTTGGCCCCGGGACTAGCGGGGGGGGGACAAGAGACCCAGTACTTC
TRBJ1-6 | NA | NA | TRBV7-3 | CASSLWRGSPLHF | TGTGCCAGCAGCTTATGGAGGGGCTCACCCCTCCACTTT
TRBJ2-2 | NA | NA | TRBV6-5 | CASAPGRGLTGELFF | TGTGCCAGCGCCCCGGGACGGGGACTTACCGGGGAGCTGTTTTTT
TRBJ2-1 | TRBD2 | once | TRBV5-1 | CASSLVAGGQYEQFF | TGCGCCAGCAGCTTGGTGGCGGGGGGGCAGTATGAGCAGTTCTTC
TRBJ1-2 | NA | NA | TRBV2 | CASIERGGGYGYTF | TGTGCCAGCATCGAAAGGGGGGGAGGTTATGGCTACACCTTC
TRBJ2-3 | TRBD2 | NA | TRBV30 | CASGTSGGGPTDTQYF | TGTGCCTCAGGGACTAGCGGGGGGGGCCCCACAGATACGCAGTATTTT
TRBJ1-2 | NA | NA | TRBV5-1 | CASSGHRAVNEGYTF | TGCGCCAGCAGCGGACACAGGGCCGTTAATGAAGGCTACACCTTC
TRBJ2-7 | TRBD2 | NA | TRBV6-6 | CASSYRAGGHEQYF | TGTGCCAGCAGTTACCGGGCGGGGGGCCACGAGCAGTACTTC
TRBJ2-2 | TRBD1 | NA | TRBV9 | CASSVVGQGGRTGELFF | TGTGCCAGCAGCGTAGTAGGACAGGGGGGTCGGACCGGGGAGCTGTTTTTT
TRBJ2-1 | TRBD1 | NA | TRBV28 | CASSLDRADYNEQFF | TGTGCCAGCAGTTTGGACAGGGCGGACTACAATGAGCAGTTCTTC
TRBJ1-1 | NA | NA | TRBV27 | CASSPSTGDAVTEAFF | TGTGCCAGCAGTCCTTCGACAGGAGACGCGGTCACTGAAGCTTTCTTT
TRBJ2-7 | TRBD2 | NA | TRBV7-8 | CASSAASGGPPLSYEQYF | TGTGCCAGCAGCGCGGCTAGCGGGGGGCCCCCCCTCTCCTACGAGCAGTACTTC
TRBJ2-3 | TRBD1 | NA | TRBV2 | CASSGGQKGDTQYF | TGTGCCAGCAGTGGGGGACAGAAAGGAGATACGCAGTATTTT
TRBJ2-5 | NA | NA | TRBV7-5 | CARSPQEFLETQYF | TGTGCCAGAAGCCCTCAAGAGTTTTTGGAGACCCAGTACTTC
TRBJ1-5 | NA | NA | TRBV7-8 | CASSLVGGARDQPQHF | TGTGCCAGCAGCTTAGTTGGGGGCGCGAGGGATCAGCCCCAGCATTTT
TRBJ2-2 | NA | NA | TRBV9 | CASLGWNTGELFF | TGTGCCAGCCTCGGGTGGAACACCGGGGAGCTGTTTTTT
TRBJ2-7 | TRBD1 | NA | TRBV6-1 | CASSGFLGDRFFGEQYF | TGTGCCAGCAGTGGGTTCTTAGGGGACAGGTTCTTTGGGGAGCAGTACTTC
TRBJ1-1 | TRBD1 | once | TRBV18 | CASSSRQGLMNTEAFF | TGTGCCAGCTCATCAAGACAGGGCCTCATGAACACTGAAGCTTTCTTT
TRBJ1-1 | NA | NA | TRBV4-3 | CASSQGTGMNTEAFF | TGCGCCAGCAGCCAAGGAACAGGGATGAACACTGAAGCTTTCTTT
TRBJ2-3 | NA | NA | TRBV5-1 | CASSWSTVAADTQYF | TGCGCCAGCAGCTGGTCCACGGTAGCAGCAGATACGCAGTATTTT
TRBJ2-5 | NA | NA | TRBV20-1 | CSAPLRETQYF | TGCAGTGCTCCCCTGCGGGAGACCCAGTACTTC
TRBJ1-2 | NA | NA | TRBV5-4 | CASSLGGGGDYGYTF | TGTGCCAGCAGCTTGGGTGGAGGGGGGGACTATGGCTACACCTTC
TRBJ1-1 | NA | NA | TRBV7-2 | CASSLRSGQGTEAFF | TGTGCCAGCAGCTTAAGGTCAGGGCAGGGCACTGAAGCTTTCTTT
TRBJ2-5 | NA | NA | TRBV7-6 | CASSLPAMGETQYF | TGTGCCAGCAGCTTACCGGCGATGGGCGAGACCCAGTACTTC